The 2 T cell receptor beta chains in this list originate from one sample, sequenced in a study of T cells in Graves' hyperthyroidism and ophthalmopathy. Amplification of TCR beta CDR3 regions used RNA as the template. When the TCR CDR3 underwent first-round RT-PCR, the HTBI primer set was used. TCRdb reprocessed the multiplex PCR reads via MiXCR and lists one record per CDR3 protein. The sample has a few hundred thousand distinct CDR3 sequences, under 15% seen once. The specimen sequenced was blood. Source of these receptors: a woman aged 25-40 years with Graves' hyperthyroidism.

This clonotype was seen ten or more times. The DNA of the CDR3 is TGTGCCAGCAGTTTATGGCAGGAAAATCAGCCCCAGCATTTT. It translates to CASSLWQENQPQHF. The genes are TRBV28 and TRBJ1-5, with D unclear. V dropped 0 bases and J dropped 4 bases, with 7 bases sitting between them. In germline, CDR1 is MDHEN, CDR2 SYDVKM. This CDR3 has 14 amino acids.

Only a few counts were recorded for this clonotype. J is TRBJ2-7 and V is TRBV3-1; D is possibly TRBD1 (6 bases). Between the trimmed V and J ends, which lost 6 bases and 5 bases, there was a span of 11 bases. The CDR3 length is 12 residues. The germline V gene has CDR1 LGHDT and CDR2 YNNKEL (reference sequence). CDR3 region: CASSFNRDEQYF. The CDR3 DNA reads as TGTGCCAGCAGTTTTAACAGGGACGAGCAGTACTTC.